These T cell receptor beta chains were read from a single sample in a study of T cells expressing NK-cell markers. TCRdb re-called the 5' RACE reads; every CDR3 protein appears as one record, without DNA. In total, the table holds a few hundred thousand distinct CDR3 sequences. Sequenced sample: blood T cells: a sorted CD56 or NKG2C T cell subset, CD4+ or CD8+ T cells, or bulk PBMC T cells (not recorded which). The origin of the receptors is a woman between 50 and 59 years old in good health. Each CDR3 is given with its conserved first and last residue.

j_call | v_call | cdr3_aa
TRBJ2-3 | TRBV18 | CASSPPLPAGTDTQYF
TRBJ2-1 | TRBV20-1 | CSARISSSSGRQFF
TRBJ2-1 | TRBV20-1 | CSAGIQFEQFF
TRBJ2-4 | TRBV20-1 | CSASHVAKNIQYF
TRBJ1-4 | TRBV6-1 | CASSEALPNEKLFF
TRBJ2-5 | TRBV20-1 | CSARGGSGSGGETQYF
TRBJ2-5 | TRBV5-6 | CASSPLERETQYF
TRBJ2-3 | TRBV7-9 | CASSLKYPTSGRFKTDTQYF
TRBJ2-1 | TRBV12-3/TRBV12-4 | CASSLAGVEQFF
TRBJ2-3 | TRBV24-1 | CATSDPGGGRDADTQYF
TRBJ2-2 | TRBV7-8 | CASSLAGGRELFF
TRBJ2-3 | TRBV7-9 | CILAGVFAQYF
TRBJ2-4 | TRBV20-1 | CSAPGTQLAKNIQYF
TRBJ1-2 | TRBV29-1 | CSVEIGAYGYTF
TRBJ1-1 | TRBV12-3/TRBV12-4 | CASSRRDSGIRAFF
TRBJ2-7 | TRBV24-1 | CATSDSRTGAYEQYF
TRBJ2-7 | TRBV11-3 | CASSPRLAGGYEQYF
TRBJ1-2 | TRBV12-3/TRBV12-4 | CASSLQIGYDYGYTF
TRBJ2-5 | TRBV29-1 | CSALRVGRTETQYF
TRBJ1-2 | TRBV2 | CASSDGYGYTF
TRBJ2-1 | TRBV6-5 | CASRIQGAFEQFF
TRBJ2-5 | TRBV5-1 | CASSLGPGSQETQYF
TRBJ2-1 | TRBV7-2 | CASSLIGTSRYNEQFF
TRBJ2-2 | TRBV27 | CASRAPGLARKLFF
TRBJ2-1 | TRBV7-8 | CASSQGGLAGDGEQFF
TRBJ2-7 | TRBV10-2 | CASTSDYEQYF
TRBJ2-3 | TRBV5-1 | CASSVTTSTDTQYF
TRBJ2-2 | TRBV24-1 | CATSSTRTGNTGELFF
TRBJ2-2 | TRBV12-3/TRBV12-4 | CASSRTGQLFF
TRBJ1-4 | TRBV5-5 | CASGGIREKLFF
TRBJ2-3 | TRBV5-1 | CASSLTRAKNTQYF
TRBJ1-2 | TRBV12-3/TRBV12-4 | CASSTSTRPSGYTF
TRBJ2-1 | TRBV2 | CASKEGRGGNEQFF
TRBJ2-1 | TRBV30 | CAWSGETDSYNEQFF
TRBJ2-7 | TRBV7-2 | CASTFRGMTYEQYF
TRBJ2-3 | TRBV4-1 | CASSHPKDAQYF
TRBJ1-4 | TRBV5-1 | CASRFSGTGVATNEKLFF
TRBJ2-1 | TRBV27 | CASSFSGTSGRPSSYNEQFF
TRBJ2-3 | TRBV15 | CATSRDLASGTDTQYF
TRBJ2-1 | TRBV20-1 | CSASDRGGPSYNEQFF
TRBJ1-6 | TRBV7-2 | CASRPGQVITPLHF
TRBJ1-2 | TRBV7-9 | CASVAGDYGYTF
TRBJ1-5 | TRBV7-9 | CASSFGLRGQGDQPQHF
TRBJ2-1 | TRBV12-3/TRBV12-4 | CASSLPGLEVFF
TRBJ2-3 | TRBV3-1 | CASSTSGTDTQYF
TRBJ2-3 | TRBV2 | CASSEDGVGADTQYF
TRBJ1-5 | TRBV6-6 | CASRREESNQPQHF
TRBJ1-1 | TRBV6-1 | CASSELVGSTEAFF
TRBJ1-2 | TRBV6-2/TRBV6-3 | CASKSGNEGYTF
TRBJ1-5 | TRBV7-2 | CASSWEADSNQPQHF
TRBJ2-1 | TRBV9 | CASSVDMWNNEQFF
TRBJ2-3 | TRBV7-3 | CASSSRTSGSTRTQYF
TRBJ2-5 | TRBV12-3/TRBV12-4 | CASMRSGRGPGETQYF
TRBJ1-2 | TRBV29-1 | CSVDGQEHGYTF